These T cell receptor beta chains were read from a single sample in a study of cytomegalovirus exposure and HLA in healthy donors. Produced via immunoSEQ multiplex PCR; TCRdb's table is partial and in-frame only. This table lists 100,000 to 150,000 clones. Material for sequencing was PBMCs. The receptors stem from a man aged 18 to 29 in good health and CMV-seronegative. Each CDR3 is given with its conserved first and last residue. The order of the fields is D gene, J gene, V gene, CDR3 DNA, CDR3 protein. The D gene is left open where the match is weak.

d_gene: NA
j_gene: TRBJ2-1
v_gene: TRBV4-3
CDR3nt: TGCGCCAGCAGCCAAGAGCGGGGCCAACCCGCTTATGAGCAGTTCTTC
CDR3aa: CASSQERGQPAYEQFF

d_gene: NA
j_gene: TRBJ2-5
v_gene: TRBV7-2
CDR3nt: TGTGCCAGCAAGTCGGGAGCCGCCCAAGAGACCCAGTACTTC
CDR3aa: CASKSGAAQETQYF

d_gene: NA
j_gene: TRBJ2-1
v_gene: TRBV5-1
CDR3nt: TGCGCCAGCAGCTTAGGCGGGGTACGGGAGCAGTTCTTC
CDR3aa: CASSLGGVREQFF

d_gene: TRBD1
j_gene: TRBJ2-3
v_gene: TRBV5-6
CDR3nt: TGTGCCAGCAGCCCCTGGGACAGGGCACATACGCAGTATTTT
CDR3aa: CASSPWDRAHTQYF

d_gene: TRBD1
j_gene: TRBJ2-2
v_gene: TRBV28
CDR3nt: TGTGCCAGCAGTCCCAACCCGGGACAGGGGAACACCGGGGAGCTGTTTTTT
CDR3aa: CASSPNPGQGNTGELFF

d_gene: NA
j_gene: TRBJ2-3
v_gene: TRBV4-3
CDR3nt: TGCGCCAGCAGCCAAGTGCCGGTCACAGATACGCAGTATTTT
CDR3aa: CASSQVPVTDTQYF

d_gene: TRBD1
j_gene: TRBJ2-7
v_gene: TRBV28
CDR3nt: TGTGCCAGCAGTTTAAGTCAGGGGGCCTACGAGCAGTACTTC
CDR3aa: CASSLSQGAYEQYF

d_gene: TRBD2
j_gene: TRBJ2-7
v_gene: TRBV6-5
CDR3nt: TGTGCCAGCAGTCTCACTAGCGGGGGATTGTACGAGCAGTACTTC
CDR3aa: CASSLTSGGLYEQYF

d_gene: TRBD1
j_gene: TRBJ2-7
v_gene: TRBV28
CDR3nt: TGTGCCAGCAGCCCAGGGGGCGCCCAGTACTTC
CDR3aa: CASSPGGAQYF

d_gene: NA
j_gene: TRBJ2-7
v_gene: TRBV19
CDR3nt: TGTGCCAGTAGTATATCCCTGACAGTGGGCTACGAGCAGTACTTC
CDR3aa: CASSISLTVGYEQYF

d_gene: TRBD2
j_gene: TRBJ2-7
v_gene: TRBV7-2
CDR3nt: TGTGCCAGCAGCCCTAGACTAGCGGGGGGCTCGATCTACGAGCAGTACTTC
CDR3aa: CASSPRLAGGSIYEQYF

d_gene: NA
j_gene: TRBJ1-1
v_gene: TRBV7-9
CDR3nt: TGTGCCAGCACCACTACAGTGGCAGGGAAGAACACTGAAGCTTTCTTT
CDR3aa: CASTTTVAGKNTEAFF

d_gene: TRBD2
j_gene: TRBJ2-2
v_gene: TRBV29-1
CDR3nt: TGCAGCGTAGGTCGGGTGACTAGCAGGAACACCGGGGAGCTGTTTTTT
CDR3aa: CSVGRVTSRNTGELFF

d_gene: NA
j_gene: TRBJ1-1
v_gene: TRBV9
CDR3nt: TGTGCCAGCAGCGTAGAGCCGCGGGTTTCGGCCTCTGCAGGAGCTTTCTTT
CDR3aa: CASSVEPRVSASAGAFF

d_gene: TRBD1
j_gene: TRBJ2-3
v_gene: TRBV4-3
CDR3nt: TGCGCCAGCGGGCGGAGCGGACAGGGGACAGATACGCAGTATTTT
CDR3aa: CASGRSGQGTDTQYF

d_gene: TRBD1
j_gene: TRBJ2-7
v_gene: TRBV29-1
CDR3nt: TGCAGCGTTAGGACAGGGGGCATCGACGAGCAGTACTTC
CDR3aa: CSVRTGGIDEQYF

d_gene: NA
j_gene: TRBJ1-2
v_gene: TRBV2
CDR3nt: TGTGCCAGCAGGCTGGGTTTAGGGGCTAACTATGGCTACACCTTC
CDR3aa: CASRLGLGANYGYTF

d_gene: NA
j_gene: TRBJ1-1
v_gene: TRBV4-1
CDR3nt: TGCGCCAGCAGCCAAGTGAGGGCAAACATGAACACTGAAGCTTTCTTT
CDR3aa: CASSQVRANMNTEAFF

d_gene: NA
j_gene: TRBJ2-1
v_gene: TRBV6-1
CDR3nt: TGTGCCAGCCGCCTAGCCCCAATCAATGAGCAGTTCTTC
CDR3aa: CASRLAPINEQFF

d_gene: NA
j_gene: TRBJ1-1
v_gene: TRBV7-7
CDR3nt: TGTGCCAGCAGGGAGGGCCCTGAAGCTTTCTTT
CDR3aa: CASREGPEAFF

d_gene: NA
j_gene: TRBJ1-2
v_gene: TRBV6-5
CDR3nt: TGTGCCAGCACCCGAGACAGCGCCGGCTATGGCTACACCTTC
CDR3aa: CASTRDSAGYGYTF

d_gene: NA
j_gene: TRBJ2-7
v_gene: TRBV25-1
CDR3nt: TGTGCCAGCAGTGAATTCGGTACAGCCTCCTACGAGCAGTACTTC
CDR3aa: CASSEFGTASYEQYF

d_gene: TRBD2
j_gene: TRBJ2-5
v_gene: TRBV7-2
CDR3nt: TGTGCCAGCAGACGGCAGGGAGGGGAGACCCAGTACTTC
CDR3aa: CASRRQGGETQYF

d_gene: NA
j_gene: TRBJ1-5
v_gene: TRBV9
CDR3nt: TGTGCCAGCAGCGTAGGGTTAGATAGCAATCAGCCCCAGCATTTT
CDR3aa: CASSVGLDSNQPQHF